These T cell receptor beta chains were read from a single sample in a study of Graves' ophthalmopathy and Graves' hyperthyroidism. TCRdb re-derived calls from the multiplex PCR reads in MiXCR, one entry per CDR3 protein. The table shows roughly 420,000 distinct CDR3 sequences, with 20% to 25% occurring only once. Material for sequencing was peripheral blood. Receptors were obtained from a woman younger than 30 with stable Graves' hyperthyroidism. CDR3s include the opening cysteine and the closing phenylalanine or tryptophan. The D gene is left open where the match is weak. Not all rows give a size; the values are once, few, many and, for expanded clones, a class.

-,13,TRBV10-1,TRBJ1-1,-,CASSWGPGTEAFF,TGCGCCAGCTCTTGGGGGCCAGGGACTGAAGCTTTCTTT
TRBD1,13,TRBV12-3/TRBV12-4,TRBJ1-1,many,CASSPQGATEAFF,TGTGCCAGCAGCCCCCAGGGGGCCACTGAAGCTTTCTTT
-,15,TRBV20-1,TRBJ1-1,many,CSARDTGHRNTEAFF,TGCAGTGCTAGAGATACCGGACACCGGAACACTGAAGCTTTCTTT
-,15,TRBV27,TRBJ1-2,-,CASSLETTGTYGYTF,TGTGCCAGCAGCCTCGAGACCACGGGGACCTATGGCTACACCTTC
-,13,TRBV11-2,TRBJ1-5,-,CASTQARGQPQHF,TGTGCCAGCACCCAGGCCCGGGGTCAGCCCCAGCATTTT
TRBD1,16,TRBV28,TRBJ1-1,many,CASSRWTGRKNTEAFF,TGTGCCAGCAGTCGCTGGACAGGGAGAAAGAACACTGAAGCTTTCTTT
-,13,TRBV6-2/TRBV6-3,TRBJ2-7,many,CASRRTNSYEQYF,TGTGCCAGCCGACGGACAAATTCCTACGAGCAGTACTTC
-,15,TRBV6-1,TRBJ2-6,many,CASRRSSSGANVLTF,TGTGCCAGCCGCAGGTCGAGCTCTGGGGCCAACGTCCTGACTTTC
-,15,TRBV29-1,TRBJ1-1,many,CSVSLTATVNTEAFF,TGCAGCGTTTCCTTGACAGCCACAGTGAACACTGAAGCTTTCTTT
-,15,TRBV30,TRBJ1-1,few,CAWSAPHHANTEAFF,TGTGCCTGGAGTGCCCCGCACCACGCTAACACTGAAGCTTTCTTT
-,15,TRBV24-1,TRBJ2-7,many,CATRPRGGKYYEQYF,TGTGCCACCAGACCCCGTGGGGGGAAATACTACGAGCAGTACTTC
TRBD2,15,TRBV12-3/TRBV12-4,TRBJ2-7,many,CASSLWTSASYEQYF,TGTGCCAGCAGTCTTTGGACTAGCGCCTCCTACGAGCAGTACTTC
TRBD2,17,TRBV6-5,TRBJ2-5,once,CASSYLASGGAKETQYF,TGTGCCAGCAGTTACTTGGCTAGCGGGGGGGCAAAAGAGACCCAGTACTTC
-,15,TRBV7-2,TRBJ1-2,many,CASSLGPGPTDGYTF,TGTGCCAGCAGCTTAGGTCCAGGGCCGACCGACGGCTACACCTTC
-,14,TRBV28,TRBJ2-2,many,CASSLALAAGELFF,TGTGCCAGCAGTTTAGCGCTAGCTGCGGGGGAGCTGTTTTTT
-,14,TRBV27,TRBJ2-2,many,CASSLIAFTGELFF,TGTGCCAGCAGCCTTATAGCGTTCACCGGGGAGCTGTTTTTT
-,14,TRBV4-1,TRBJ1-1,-,CASSQSGVNTEAFF,TGCGCCAGCAGCCAGTCCGGGGTGAACACTGAAGCTTTCTTT
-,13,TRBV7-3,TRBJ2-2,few,CATRPGGTGELFF,TGTGCCACCAGACCGGGTGGCACCGGGGAGCTGTTTTTT
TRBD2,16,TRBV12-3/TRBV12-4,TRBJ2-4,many,CASRRGGARAKNIKYF,TGTGCCAGCAGACGCGGGGGAGCGAGAGCCAAAAACATTAAGTACTTC
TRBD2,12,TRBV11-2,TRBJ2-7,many,CASSFWQRERYF,TGTGCCAGCAGCTTCTGGCAGCGGGAGCGGTACTTC
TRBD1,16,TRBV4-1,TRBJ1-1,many,CASSPTPGQENTEAFF,TGCGCCAGCAGCCCCACACCGGGACAGGAGAACACTGAAGCTTTCTTT
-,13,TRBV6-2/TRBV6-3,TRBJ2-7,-,CASKRPPTYEQYF,TGTGCCAGCAAGAGACCTCCGACCTACGAGCAGTACTTC
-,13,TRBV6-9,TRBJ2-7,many,CASSYSKGHEQYF,TGTGCCAGCAGTTATTCGAAAGGCCACGAGCAGTACTTC
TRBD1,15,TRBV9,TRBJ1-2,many,CASSPLINRGHGYTF,TGTGCCAGCAGCCCCCTTATCAACAGGGGGCATGGCTACACCTTC
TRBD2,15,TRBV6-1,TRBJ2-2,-,CASRRPSGNTGELFF,TGTGCCAGCAGACGGCCTAGCGGGAACACCGGGGAGCTGTTTTTT
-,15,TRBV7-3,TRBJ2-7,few,CASSLRGSLTDEQYF,TGTGCCAGCAGCTTAAGGGGTTCGCTAACAGACGAGCAGTACTTC
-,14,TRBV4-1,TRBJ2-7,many,CASSQVLSQGEQYF,TGCGCCAGCAGCCAAGTGCTATCCCAGGGGGAGCAGTACTTC
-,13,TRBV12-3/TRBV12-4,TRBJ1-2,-,CASLPQLAYGYTF,TGTGCCAGCCTTCCGCAACTTGCTTATGGCTACACCTTC
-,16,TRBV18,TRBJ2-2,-,CASSPPNTGNTGELFF,TGTGCCAGCTCACCACCTAACACAGGGAACACCGGGGAGCTGTTTTTT
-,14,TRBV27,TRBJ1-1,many,CASARGAKDTEAFF,TGTGCCAGCGCCAGGGGCGCAAAGGACACTGAAGCTTTCTTT
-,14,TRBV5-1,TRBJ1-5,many,CASSTGQTNQPQHF,TGCGCCAGCAGCACTGGACAGACCAATCAGCCCCAGCATTTT
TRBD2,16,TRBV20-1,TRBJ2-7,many,CSARDRWSGTVYEQYF,TGCAGTGCTAGAGATCGATGGAGCGGGACCGTCTACGAGCAGTACTTC
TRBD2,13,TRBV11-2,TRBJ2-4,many,CASSSGLANIQYF,TGTGCCAGCAGCTCCGGACTAGCGAACATTCAGTACTTC
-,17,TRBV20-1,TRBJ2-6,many,CSARGAQGSSGANVLTF,TGCAGTGCTAGAGGGGCCCAGGGCAGCTCTGGGGCCAACGTCCTGACTTTC
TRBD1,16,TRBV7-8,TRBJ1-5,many,CASSLGTGVSNQPQHF,TGTGCCAGCAGCTTAGGGACAGGGGTTAGCAATCAGCCCCAGCATTTT
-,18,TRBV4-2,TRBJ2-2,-,CASSQDSLGGVATGELFF,TGTGCCAGCAGCCAAGATAGTCTGGGAGGTGTGGCCACCGGGGAGCTGTTTTTT
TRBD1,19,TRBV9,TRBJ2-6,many,CASSEQRAGGATGANVLTF,TGTGCCAGCAGCGAACAACGAGCAGGGGGCGCAACCGGGGCCAACGTCCTGACTTTC
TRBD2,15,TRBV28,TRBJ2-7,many,CASSLASGSYYEQYF,TGTGCCAGCAGTTTGGCTAGCGGGAGTTATTACGAGCAGTACTTC
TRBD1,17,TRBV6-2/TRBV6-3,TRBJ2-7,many,CASSNSNWDRRAYEQYF,TGTGCCAGCAGTAACTCCAATTGGGACAGGAGGGCCTACGAGCAGTACTTC
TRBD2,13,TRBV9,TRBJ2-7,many,CASSASGVYEQYF,TGTGCCAGCAGCGCTAGCGGGGTCTACGAGCAGTACTTC
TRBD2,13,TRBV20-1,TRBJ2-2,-,CSVAGVGTGELFF,TGCAGTGTAGCGGGAGTCGGAACCGGGGAGCTGTTTTTT
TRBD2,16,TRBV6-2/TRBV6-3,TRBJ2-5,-,CASRHGLAGVWETQYF,TGTGCCAGCAGACACGGACTAGCGGGAGTGTGGGAGACCCAGTACTTC
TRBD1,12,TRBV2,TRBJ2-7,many,CASSDRGNEQYF,TGTGCCAGCTCCGACAGGGGGAACGAGCAGTACTTC
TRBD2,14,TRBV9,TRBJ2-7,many,CASSVGSGSYEQYF,TGTGCCAGCAGCGTAGGAAGCGGGAGTTACGAGCAGTACTTC
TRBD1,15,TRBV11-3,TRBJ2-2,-,CASSRQGGNTGELFF,TGTGCCAGCAGCAGACAGGGGGGGAACACCGGGGAGCTGTTTTTT
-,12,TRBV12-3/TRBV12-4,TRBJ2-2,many,CATLRHTGELFF,TGTGCCACCCTTAGGCACACCGGGGAGCTGTTTTTT
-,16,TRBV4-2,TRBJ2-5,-,CASSQATLGVQETQYF,TGTGCCAGCAGCCAAGCCACCCTGGGGGTACAAGAGACCCAGTACTTC
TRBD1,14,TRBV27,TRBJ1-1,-,CASSLQGVYTEAFF,TGTGCCAGCAGTCTACAGGGGGTCTACACTGAAGCTTTCTTT
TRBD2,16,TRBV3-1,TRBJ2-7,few,CASSPSGLAGGREQYF,TGTGCCAGCAGCCCATCCGGACTAGCGGGAGGGCGCGAGCAGTACTTC
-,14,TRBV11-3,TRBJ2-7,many,CASSLDGSRGEQYF,TGTGCCAGCAGCTTAGACGGGAGCCGTGGCGAGCAGTACTTC
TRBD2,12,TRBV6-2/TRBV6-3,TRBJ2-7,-,CAIGLVDYEQYF,TGTGCCATCGGACTAGTTGACTACGAGCAGTACTTC
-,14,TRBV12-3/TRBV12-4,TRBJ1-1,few,CASTQTTTDTEAFF,TGTGCCAGCACCCAGACAACGACTGACACTGAAGCTTTCTTT